A selection of T cell receptor beta chains follows, all from one sample in a study of blood T cells in healthy people across ages. TCRdb redid the calling of the 5' RACE reads with MiXCR, one entry per CDR3 protein. This table holds fewer than 2,000,000 distinct CDR3 sequences, about 39% found once. Specimen: blood. Every receptor here comes from a human donor in good health. The conserved cysteine and the conserved F or W are not part of the CDR3 here. Size tells how often a clone was seen (once, few, many) or the class of an expanded clone, and some rows leave it out.

v_call	clone_size	cdr3_aa
TRBV29-1	-	SVFGQGLYNEQY
TRBV20-1	-	SAIHGNTEAF
TRBV6-6	-	ASWRGAGELF
TRBV14	many	ASSRSTYEQY
TRBV6-2/TRBV6-3	few	ASSYSSLGLYQPQH
TRBV29-1	few	SVVFSLNTGELF
TRBV5-5	-	ASSSPGTSSLGEQF
TRBV5-1	-	ASSLAGGIDGYT
TRBV18	-	ASSPGRYGQY
TRBV20-1	few	SARLRAGVPGETQY
TRBV12-3/TRBV12-4	many	ASSLLGYGYT
TRBV7-2	-	ASSLVGGTGLSGLF
TRBV12-3/TRBV12-4	-	ASSLGPGTKETQY
TRBV6-2/TRBV6-3	-	ASSYSYSGVEKTQY
TRBV5-1	few	ASSLGDRTTLH
TRBV20-1	-	SASGRGRTAAF
TRBV27	few	ASRVSGANEQF
TRBV4-3	-	ASSQAQTGSTEAF
TRBV4-1	-	ASSQGPTRDRAEAF
TRBV5-6	-	AGSLIQGVGYT
TRBV14	-	ASSQIGDPNYGYT
TRBV4-3	-	ASSQEGRGVFEQY
TRBV10-3	-	AISQGLEETQY
TRBV4-3	few	ASSPTQDRDLGWY
TRBV27	-	ASGGWGHLTSTDTQY
TRBV4-3	few	ASSQDHVGFTDTQY
TRBV20-1	few	SASWTMGIETQY
TRBV12-3/TRBV12-4	few	ASSDGGTGEQPQH
TRBV7-8	-	ASSPRVRGPPYGYT
TRBV15	-	ATSRAYDRDRNTGELF
TRBV19	-	ASSTSRDHYGYT
TRBV6-2/TRBV6-3	-	ASSYNRPQGPTGELF
TRBV11-2	-	ASSLRVGASGGHEQF
TRBV9	-	ASSASGSGGTF
TRBV29-1	-	SVVSSVQGAYEQY
TRBV2	-	ATLGLAEDSSTDTQY
TRBV20-1	-	SAISGEYSYNEQF
TRBV6-1	many	ASSVRQVSNQPQH
TRBV7-6	-	ASSLVLAGYEQY
TRBV7-2	few	ASSLRAFGQY
TRBV28	-	ASSPPLLEGLSGYT
TRBV7-3	-	ASSPTSGGAVTEQF
TRBV25-1	many	ASSMTGDTQY